These T cell receptor beta chains were read from a single sample in a study of shared clonotypes between healthy human individuals. Libraries were prepared by immunoSEQ multiplex PCR; TCRdb keeps only in-frame clonotypes and omits some of them. This sample yields fewer than 3 million clones, of which around 93% are seen a single time; around 0.35% belongs to the top ten. What was sequenced was naive CD4+ T cells from PBMCs. These receptor sequences come from a man aged 18 to 30 in good health. Some clones in this sample may be carry-over from other donors' samples. Each CDR3 is given with its conserved first and last residue. A D gene is named only where the DNA matches it firmly. Where a row states a size, it is once, few, many or the class of an expanded clone; other rows omit it.

j_gene | abundance | d_gene | v_gene | CDR3nt | CDR3aa
TRBJ1-1 | . | TRBD1 | TRBV27 | TGTGCCAGCAGTGCACAGGGGGCGAACACTGAAGCTTTCTTT | CASSAQGANTEAFF
TRBJ2-7 | . | TRBD2 | TRBV7-2 | TGTGCCAGCAGCCCCACTTTCAGCGGGAGGGAGAACGAGCAGTACTTC | CASSPTFSGRENEQYF
TRBJ1-2 | . | . | TRBV7-9 | TGTGCCAGCACCCATTCGGCATTTAACTATGGCTACACCTTC | CASTHSAFNYGYTF
TRBJ1-4 | . | TRBD1 | TRBV27 | TGTGCCAGCACCAGGGGGCGGGGCGAAAAACTGTTTTTT | CASTRGRGEKLFF
TRBJ2-1 | . | TRBD2 | TRBV25-1 | TGTGCCAGCAGAAACGAGGGGAGGGCAGAAGAGGCCTACAATGAGCAGTTCTTC | CASRNEGRAEEAYNEQFF
TRBJ2-1 | . | TRBD2 | TRBV15 | TGTGCCACTGGACTAGCGGGTTATATCAGCTCCTACAATGAGCAGTTCTTC | CATGLAGYISSYNEQFF
TRBJ1-1 | once | . | TRBV28 | TGTGCCAGCAGTCCCCGGACGGGCGCTGAAGCTTTCTTT | CASSPRTGAEAFF
TRBJ2-5 | . | TRBD2 | TRBV9 | TGTGCCAGCAGCGTAGCCGCCGGGAGGGAAGAGACCCAGTACTTC | CASSVAAGREETQYF
TRBJ2-2 | . | TRBD2 | TRBV4-2 | TGTGCCAGCAGCCTAACAGGCGGGGGCACCGGGGAGCTGTTTTTT | CASSLTGGGTGELFF
TRBJ2-7 | . | . | TRBV30 | TGTGCCGGTCGACAGGACTTAAACGAGCAGTACTTC | CAGRQDLNEQYF
TRBJ1-4 | . | TRBD1 | TRBV5-4 | TGTGCCAGCAGCTTGCAGGGGGCCAGGGAAAAACTGTTTTTT | CASSLQGAREKLFF
TRBJ2-5 | . | TRBD1 | TRBV6-1 | TGTGCCAGCAGTGAATGGGGGACAGGGATCCAAGAGACCCAGTACTTC | CASSEWGTGIQETQYF
TRBJ2-7 | . | . | TRBV9 | TGTGCCAGCACCCCCCATCCGGGAGCAGTATCCTACGAGCAGTACTTC | CASTPHPGAVSYEQYF
TRBJ2-1 | . | . | TRBV29-1 | TGCAGCGTTTCCCCAACAGGTCCTACCTACAATGAGCAGTTCTTC | CSVSPTGPTYNEQFF